The entry that follows covers one TCR beta chain sequence. These data belong to a study of blood T cell repertoires in COVID-19. The data were produced by immunoSEQ multiplex PCR, yet TCRdb's version contains in-frame clones alone and is incomplete. The table shows about 180,000 clones, with 70% to 90% occurring only once. V gave up 6 bases and J gave up 7 bases; unmatched junction bases: 3. Germline CDR1 reads LNHDA; CDR2 reads SQIVND (reference sequence). CDR3 size: 12 residues. The clonotype comes from a man aged 55-75 years with acute or convalescent COVID-19. The rearrangement links TRBV19 to TRBJ2-1; 7 nucleotides line up with TRBD2. Sequenced sample: peripheral blood. In DNA, the CDR3 is TGTGCCAGTAGGGGACTATCGAATGAGCAGTTCTTC. Residues: CASRGLSNEQFF.